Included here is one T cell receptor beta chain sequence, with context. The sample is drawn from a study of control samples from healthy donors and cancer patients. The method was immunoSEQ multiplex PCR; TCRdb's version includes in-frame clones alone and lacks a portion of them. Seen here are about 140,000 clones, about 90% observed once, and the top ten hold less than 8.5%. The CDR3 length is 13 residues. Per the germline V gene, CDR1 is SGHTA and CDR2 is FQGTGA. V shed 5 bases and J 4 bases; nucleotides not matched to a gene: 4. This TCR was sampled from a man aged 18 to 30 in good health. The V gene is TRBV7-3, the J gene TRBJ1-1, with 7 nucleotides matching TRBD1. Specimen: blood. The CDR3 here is CASSPQGRTEAFF. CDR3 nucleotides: TGTGCCAGCAGCCCACAGGGGCGCACTGAAGCTTTCTTT.